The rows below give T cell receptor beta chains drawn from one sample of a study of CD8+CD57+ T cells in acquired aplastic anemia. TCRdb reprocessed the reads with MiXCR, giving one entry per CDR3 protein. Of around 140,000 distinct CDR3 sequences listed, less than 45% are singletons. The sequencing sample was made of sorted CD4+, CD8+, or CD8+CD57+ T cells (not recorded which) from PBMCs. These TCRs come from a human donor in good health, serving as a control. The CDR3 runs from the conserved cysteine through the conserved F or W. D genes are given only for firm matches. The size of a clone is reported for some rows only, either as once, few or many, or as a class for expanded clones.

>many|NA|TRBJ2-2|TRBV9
TGTGCCAGCAGCGTAGGGCAGGGGGGAATGGCCAACACCGGGGAGCTGTTTTTT
CASSVGQGGMANTGELFF
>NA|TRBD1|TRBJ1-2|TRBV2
TGTGCCAGCAGTTCCGACAGGGGGCTTGGCTACACCTTC
CASSSDRGLGYTF
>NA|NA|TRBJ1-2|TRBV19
TGTGCCACTAAACTTGGTGGGACCGACAAATATGGCTACACCTTC
CATKLGGTDKYGYTF
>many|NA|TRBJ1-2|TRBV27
TGTGCCAGCAGTTCTAATGCTAACTATGGCTACACCTTC
CASSSNANYGYTF
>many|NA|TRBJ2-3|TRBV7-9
TGTGCCAGCAGCTTAGAGTTCGTACTCACAGATACGCAGTATTTT
CASSLEFVLTDTQYF
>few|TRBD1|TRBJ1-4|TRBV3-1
TGTGCCAGCAGCCTCCCGAGCGGGACAGGGCACGAAAAACTGTTTTTT
CASSLPSGTGHEKLFF
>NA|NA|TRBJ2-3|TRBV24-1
TGTGCCACCAGTGATGTCGGGAACAGCTATACAGATACGCAGTATTTT
CATSDVGNSYTDTQYF
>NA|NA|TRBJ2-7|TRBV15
TGTGCCACCAGCAGGCGTATGGGGCAGAACTCCTACGAGCAGTACTTC
CATSRRMGQNSYEQYF
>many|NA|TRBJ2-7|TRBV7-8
TGTGCCAGCAGCCCACGCGGACTGAGCGACTCCTACGAGCAGTACTTC
CASSPRGLSDSYEQYF
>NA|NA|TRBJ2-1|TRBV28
TGTGCCAGCACTGAAACGCAGGGGCGAGGGGATGAGCAGTTCTTC
CASTETQGRGDEQFF
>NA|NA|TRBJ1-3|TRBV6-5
TGTGCCAGCAGTTATCCGGGCCTTCTGACCTCTGGAAACACCATATATTTT
CASSYPGLLTSGNTIYF
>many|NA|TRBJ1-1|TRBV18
TGTGCCAGCTCACCACCTACGACGAGGGCTTGGACTGAAGCTTTCTTT
CASSPPTTRAWTEAFF
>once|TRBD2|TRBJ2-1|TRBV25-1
TGTGCCTGGAGTTGGAGCGGGAGGACCAATGAGCAGTTCTTC
CAWSWSGRTNEQFF
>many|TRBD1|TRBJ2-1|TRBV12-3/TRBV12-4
TGTGCCAGCAGCCGGACCGGGACAGCCTACAATGAGCAGTTCTTC
CASSRTGTAYNEQFF